Presented here are 22 T cell receptor beta chains from one specimen sequenced in a study of T cell responses to AZD1222 COVID-19 vaccine. Clones were read by immunoSEQ multiplex PCR, and TCRdb kept only the in-frame ones, dropping some. In the table there are 75,000 to 100,000 clones, just over 90% of which are singletons. The source was peripheral blood, collected on day 0 of AZD1222 vaccination. The receptor source for this set is an adult in good health.

A few counts support this clone. This chain joins TRBV12-3 or TRBV12-4 and TRBJ2-1; D is perhaps TRBD1 or TRBD2 (5 bases each). The ends were cut back, 1 base at V and 11 bases at J, with 12 bases in the middle. The CDR3 is made up of 13 amino acids. The CDR3 bases are TGTGCCAGCAGTTTAGGGTTGAAGGGACAGCAGTTCTTC. Translation gives CASSLGLKGQQFF.

The genes are TRBV29-1 and TRBJ1-2; D gene unclear. Germline V gives CDR1 SQVTM, CDR2 ANQGSEA. This CDR3 has 12 amino acids. V gave up 2 bases and J gave up 4 bases, with 8 bases separating them. CDR3 DNA: TGCAGCGTTGAAACGTCGGGCTATGGCTACACCTTC. Protein product: CSVETSGYGYTF.

The chain couples TRBV7-9 to TRBJ1-1; D unclear. This CDR3 has 18 amino acids. Germline CDR1 and CDR2: SEHNR and FQNEAQ (reference sequence). Trimming shortened V by 4 bases and J by 1 base, and 22 bases separated the two germline ends. This CDR3 reads CASSSPTAELQTNTEAFF. CDR3 sequence (DNA): TGTGCCAGCAGCTCCCCTACCGCGGAGTTGCAAACGAACACTGAAGCTTTCTTT.

This CDR3 reads CASSRGGTVGKSEQFF. The DNA for the CDR3 is TGTGCCAGCAGCCGTGGGGGGACAGTCGGAAAGAGTGAGCAGTTCTTC. The chain recombines TRBV11-3 with TRBJ2-1; maybe TRBD1 (7 bases). The CDR3 contains 16 residues. The V gene lost 5 bases and the J gene lost 9 bases, with 23 bases spanning the gap. Germline V gives CDR1 SGHNT, CDR2 YENEEA.

The CDR3 nucleotides read TGTGCCAGCAGTCCGAAGCCAGGCTCCTACGAGCAGTACTTC. As protein: CASSPKPGSYEQYF. The genes are TRBV25-1 and TRBJ2-7; D is undetermined. Germline values: CDR1 MGHDK, CDR2 SYGVNS. V gave up 5 bases and J gave up 0 bases, with 11 bases separating them. The CDR3 extends over 14 amino acids.

The V gene is TRBV28, the J gene TRBJ1-5; D ambiguous. Germline CDR1 MDHEN, CDR2 SYDVKM. The CDR3 is 18 residues long. The V gene lost 6 bases and the J gene lost 0 bases, with 21 bases spanning the gap. The CDR3 bases are TGTGCCAGCAGCCCCCACCTCCCGGCTTTGAATAGCAATCAGCCCCAGCATTTT. Protein product: CASSPHLPALNSNQPQHF. Drawing the rest from reference TRBV28 and TRBJ1-5, the complete variable domain is DVKVTQSSRYLVKRTGEKVFLECVQDMDHENMFWYRQDPGLGLRLIYFSYDVKMKEKGDIPEGYSVSREKKERFSLILESASTNQTSMYLCASSPHLPALNSNQPQHFGDGTRLSIL.

The gene calls are TRBV7-9 and TRBJ1-2; 9 nucleotides align to TRBD1. V lost 6 bases, J lost 5 bases, and 7 bases stayed unmatched. Germline assignment: CDR1 SEHNR and CDR2 FQNEAQ (reference sequence). The CDR3 loop spans 14 amino acids. CDR3 DNA: TGTGCCAGCAGTTCTACAGGGGGCCTTTATGGCTACACCTTC. This sequence encodes CASSSTGGLYGYTF.

This chain connects TRBV6-5 to TRBJ2-1; the D gene is possibly TRBD2 (6 bases). V lost 6 bases to trimming and J lost 7 bases, with 13 bases between them. The CDR3 spans 13 residues. Germline CDR1 and CDR2: MNHEY and SVGAGI. CDR3 nucleotides: TGTGCCAGCAGACCCGGGACTTCAAATGAGCAGTTCTTC. This translates into CASRPGTSNEQFF.

The J gene is TRBJ2-7, the V gene TRBV28; 8 nucleotides agree with TRBD2. Germline loops: CDR1 MDHEN, CDR2 SYDVKM. This CDR3 is built from 15 residues. With 6 bases clipped from V and 1 base from J, the junction kept 8 bases outside the gene matches. CDR3 region: CASSSYSGDSYEQYF. The DNA of the CDR3 is TGTGCCAGCAGCTCCTATAGCGGGGATTCCTACGAGCAGTACTTC.

The chain carries TRBV6-2 or TRBV6-3 and TRBJ2-7, with TRBD1 matching over 9 bases. CDR1 MNHEY and CDR2 SVGEGT come from the germline V gene. This CDR3 has 15 residues. V dropped 4 bases and J dropped 4; count of bases not matched to a gene: 8. The CDR3 sequence: CASSFDGTGRYEQYF. CDR3 sequence (DNA): TGTGCCAGCAGTTTCGACGGGACAGGGCGGTACGAGCAGTACTTC.

The chain employs TRBV19 and TRBJ2-1; the D is unclear. CDR1 is LNHDA, CDR2 SQIVND, per germline (reference sequence). Trimming took 1 base from V and 9 from J, leaving 13 bases between them. This CDR3 has 14 residues. The CDR3 DNA is TGTGCCAGTAGTATAGCGACGGTGCCGACTGAGCAGTTCTTC. Protein sequence: CASSIATVPTEQFF.

This chain uses TRBV24-1 with TRBJ1-5; no firm D call. CDR3 length: 13 residues. The V end was cut by 7 bases, the J end by 2 bases, with 8 bases between. CDR1 and CDR2 from the germline V gene are KGHDR and SFDVKD. CDR3 nucleotides: TGTGCCACCAGCGCTGTCGGCAATCAGCCCCAGCATTTT. Protein product: CATSAVGNQPQHF.

The chain has TRBV27 and TRBJ2-1; 7 bases line up with TRBD2. Losses at the gene ends were 5 bases for V and 2 bases for J; bases not matched to a gene: 15. Germline CDR1 reads MNHEY; CDR2 reads SMNVEV (reference sequence). The CDR3 is 18 amino acids. The CDR3 spells CASSPLGEGLSAYNEQFF. CDR3 coding DNA: TGTGCCAGCAGTCCCCTCGGGGAGGGGCTTAGTGCCTACAATGAGCAGTTCTTC.

The rearrangement joins TRBV11-3 to TRBJ2-1; 7 bases fit TRBD1. Germline values: CDR1 SGHNT, CDR2 YENEEA. The CDR3 loop spans 15 amino acids. Trimming at V came to 2 bases and at J to 4 bases, leaving 5 bases not matched to a gene. DNA of the CDR3: TGTGCCAGCAGCTTAAGGGCAGGGGGATACAATGAGCAGTTCTTC. This sequence encodes CASSLRAGGYNEQFF.

This chain joins TRBV30 and TRBJ1-1; maybe TRBD1 (5 bases). Germline CDR1 and CDR2: GTSNPN and SVGIG (reference sequence). V lost 1 base and J lost 2, with 14 bases in between. There are 15 residues in the CDR3. The CDR3 nucleotides are TGTGCCTGGAGTGGGGGGTGGGGGATCAACACTGAAGCTTTCTTT. This gives the protein CAWSGGWGINTEAFF.

This chain connects TRBV7-3 to TRBJ2-2; 9 bases agree with TRBD1. V was clipped by 5 bases and J by 4 bases; unmatched bases: 8. From germline, CDR1 is SGHTA and CDR2 FQGTGA. The CDR3 is made up of 16 amino acids. CDR3 loop: CASSPQGQGGTGELFF. The CDR3 coding sequence is TGTGCCAGCAGCCCTCAGGGACAGGGTGGCACCGGGGAGCTGTTTTTT.

This clone appeared a single time. The chain links TRBV19 to TRBJ1-4; D is uncertain. The CDR3 contains 15 residues. Germline V lookup: CDR1 LNHDA, CDR2 SQIVND (reference sequence). V was pared by 5 bases and J by 8 bases, with 18 bases between. CDR3 region: CASSGVGVLKEKLFF. The CDR3 DNA follows: TGTGCCAGTAGTGGGGTCGGGGTGTTAAAGGAAAAACTGTTTTTT.

The CDR3, as DNA: TGTGCCAGTAGTATAGCGGGGACAGGGAATCAGCCCCAGCATTTT. Its protein product is CASSIAGTGNQPQHF. The chain couples TRBV19 to TRBJ1-5; TRBD1 agrees at 9 bases. The V and J ends lost 1 base and 4 bases, in that order; junction bases with no gene match: 2. The CDR3 consists of 15 residues. In germline, CDR1 is LNHDA, CDR2 SQIVND (reference sequence). Full variable domain (outside the CDR3, taken from reference TRBV19 and TRBJ1-5): DGGITQSPKYLFRKEGQNVTLSCEQNLNHDAMYWYRQDPGQGLRLIYYSQIVNDFQKGDIAEGYSVSREKKESFPLTVTSAQKNPTAFYLCASSIAGTGNQPQHFGDGTRLSIL.

The chain links TRBV5-1 to TRBJ1-1; D gene ambiguous. Trimming removed 0 bases at V and 4 bases at J, with 13 bases between. This CDR3 contains 15 residues. Germline-derived CDR1 and CDR2 are SGHRS and YFSETQ. CDR3 sequence (DNA): TGCGCCAGCAGCTTGGCCACGGCCCCGGGCACTGAAGCTTTCTTT. Translating gives CASSLATAPGTEAFF.

This chain uses TRBV16 with TRBJ2-7, with unresolved D. CDR3 size: 14 residues. Trimming removed 1 base from V and 0 bases from J, with 7 bases in between. The germline CDR1 and CDR2 sequences are KGHSY and FQNENV. In DNA form, the CDR3 reads TGTGCCAGCAGCCAATACCGGAGCTCCTACGAGCAGTACTTC. The encoded protein is CASSQYRSSYEQYF.

The CDR3 nucleotides read TGTGCCAGCAGCCAAGATGGCGGGGGGGTAGAGACCCAGTACTTC. Its translation: CASSQDGGGVETQYF. The rearrangement joins TRBV4-2 to TRBJ2-5, with 9 bases aligning to TRBD2. From germline, CDR1 is LGHNA and CDR2 YNFKEQ. V gave up 0 bases and J gave up 4 bases; unmatched junction bases: 3. CDR3 length: 15 residues.

CDR3: CASSRGLGGYTF. The CDR3 DNA reads TGTGCCAGCAGTCGGGGATTGGGTGGCTACACCTTC. This chain connects TRBV3-1 (or the pseudogene TRBV3-2) to TRBJ1-2; D is unresolved. Trimming took 6 bases from V and 7 from J, leaving 12 bases between them. Per the germline V gene, CDR1 is LGHDT and CDR2 is YNNKEL (reference sequence). The CDR3 loop spans 12 amino acids.